A selection of T cell receptor beta chains follows, all from one sample in a study of T cell responses to AZD1222 COVID-19 vaccine. Clones were read by immunoSEQ multiplex PCR, and TCRdb kept only the in-frame ones, dropping some. The sample contains about 160,000 clones, 90% to 95% of which appear only once. The sequencing used peripheral blood, collected 28 days after the second AZD1222 dose. These receptor sequences come from an adult who received the AZD1222 COVID-19 vaccine. Both conserved end residues are part of each CDR3. The D gene is left open where the match is weak. Expanded clones are given a class, and other clones once, few, many or no size at all.

V	D	size	J	length	CDR3	DNA
TRBV7-9	NA	NA	TRBJ2-3	15	CASSLAGGWTDTQYF	TGTGCCAGCAGCTTAGCGGGGGGCTGGACAGATACGCAGTATTTT
TRBV19	NA	once	TRBJ1-2	14	CASSTYRVEGGYTF	TGTGCCAGTAGTACCTACAGGGTAGAGGGTGGCTACACCTTC
TRBV19	TRBD1	NA	TRBJ2-1	13	CASSVTGAGEQFF	TGTGCCAGTAGCGTAACAGGGGCCGGTGAGCAGTTCTTC
TRBV19	TRBD2	NA	TRBJ2-3	16	CASSMGLAESTDTQYF	TGTGCCAGTAGTATGGGACTAGCGGAATCCACAGATACGCAGTATTTT
TRBV30	NA	NA	TRBJ1-2	16	CAWSVRGGPSLYGYTF	TGTGCCTGGAGTGTACGCGGGGGCCCTAGCCTCTATGGCTACACCTTC
TRBV7-9	TRBD1	NA	TRBJ1-1	15	CASSSPGQGTGEAFF	TGTGCCAGCAGCTCACCGGGACAGGGGACCGGTGAAGCTTTCTTT
TRBV20-1	NA	NA	TRBJ2-5	11	CSARDWETQYF	TGCAGTGCTAGAGATTGGGAGACCCAGTACTTC
TRBV19	NA	NA	TRBJ1-2	14	CASSITGGRNGYTF	TGTGCCAGTAGTATCACCGGGGGGCGTAACGGCTACACCTTC
TRBV7-3	TRBD1	NA	TRBJ2-1	14	CASSLGQGHNEQFF	TGTGCCAGCAGCTTGGGACAGGGACACAATGAGCAGTTCTTC
TRBV2	NA	NA	TRBJ1-1	17	CASSFTASTVAGTEAFF	TGTGCCAGCAGTTTCACCGCCTCGACAGTAGCGGGAACTGAAGCTTTCTTT
TRBV6-4	TRBD2	NA	TRBJ2-7	18	CASSDLSGLAGGTLEQYF	TGTGCCAGCAGTGACCTCTCTGGACTAGCGGGGGGAACGCTCGAGCAGTACTTC
TRBV29-1	NA	NA	TRBJ2-3	15	CSAVSGGVFTDTQYF	TGCAGCGCGGTCTCTGGCGGGGTGTTCACAGATACGCAGTATTTT
TRBV27	TRBD1	once	TRBJ1-2	15	CASTLRGTGGDGYTF	TGTGCCAGCACCCTAAGGGGGACAGGGGGCGATGGCTACACCTTC
TRBV19	TRBD1	NA	TRBJ1-5	15	CASSMSGTEYQPQHF	TGTGCCAGTAGTATGTCAGGGACAGAATATCAGCCCCAGCATTTT
TRBV15	NA	once	TRBJ1-1	16	CATSRPGQLVNTEAFF	TGTGCCACCAGCAGACCCGGACAGCTCGTGAACACTGAAGCTTTCTTT
TRBV19	NA	NA	TRBJ2-3	18	CASSIDFRGYQITDTQYF	TGTGCCAGTAGTATAGATTTCCGGGGCTACCAAATTACAGATACGCAGTATTTT
TRBV19	TRBD1	NA	TRBJ1-2	15	CASSIGGQGNYGYTF	TGTGCCAGTAGTATAGGGGGACAGGGGAACTATGGCTACACCTTC
TRBV11-2	NA	NA	TRBJ1-5	13	CASSPGSNQPQHF	TGTGCCAGCAGCCCCGGGAGCAATCAGCCCCAGCATTTT
TRBV7-9	NA	NA	TRBJ1-5	12	CASSLDNQPQHF	TGTGCCAGCAGCTTGGACAATCAGCCCCAGCATTTT
TRBV7-2	NA	NA	TRBJ2-5	13	CASSISGMGAQYF	TGTGCCAGCAGCATAAGCGGTATGGGGGCCCAGTACTTC
TRBV5-1	TRBD1	NA	TRBJ1-6	15	CASSTRGPYNSPLHF	TGCGCCAGCAGTACCAGGGGGCCCTATAATTCACCCCTCCACTTT
TRBV20-1	NA	NA	TRBJ2-5	10	CSASSEIQYF	TGCAGCGCATCATCAGAGATCCAGTACTTC
TRBV5-8	TRBD1	NA	TRBJ2-5	14	CASGTGGGIETQYF	TGTGCCAGCGGGACAGGGGGTGGGATTGAGACCCAGTACTTC
TRBV10-2	NA	NA	TRBJ1-2	14	CASSDEVVNYGYTF	TGCGCCAGCAGTGATGAAGTTGTAAACTATGGCTACACCTTC
TRBV11-2	NA	NA	TRBJ1-6	15	CASSALRTYNSPLHF	TGTGCCAGCAGCGCCCTCAGGACCTATAATTCACCCCTCCACTTT